This T cell receptor (beta chain) emerged from a study of T cell clusters in autoimmune cytopenias. The CDR3 is made up of 14 amino acids. CDR1 SGHKS and CDR2 YYEKEE come from the germline V gene (reference sequence). TRB amplification used around 260 ng of peripheral blood genomic DNA. One tube held mixed TRB-A and TRB-B primer pools for touch-down PCR. TCRdb reprocessed the multiplex PCR reads and keeps a single row for each CDR3 protein, giving no DNA. The sample totals about 11,000 distinct CDR3 sequences. This sample also belongs to another study, concerning T cell repertoires in aging, cancer and after chemotherapy.

Input material: peripheral blood. The V call is TRBV5-5, the J call TRBJ1-2. The sequence derives from a human donor in good health. The CDR3 sequence is CASSFPSGEGGYTF.